This T cell receptor beta chain is from a study of T cell repertoires in cytomegalovirus infection. As for the study in general: Matching HLA type and CMV infection were both indicated by public TCR beta signatures. Study-level findings and limits: Pooled public TCR beta family frequency picked out CMV carriers with the relevant HLA. Clonotypes of TCR beta that were HLA-C-restricted and CMV-specific dominated the ex vivo response.

TCRdb re-analysed the reads in MiXCR, keeping a single row per CDR3 protein. The sample shows some 500,000 distinct CDR3 sequences, roughly a third of them seen only once. Germline V CDR1 and CDR2: MGHRA, YSYEKL. The CDR3 is made up of 15 amino acids. Deletions cut 0 bases from V and 6 bases from J, with 12 bases between. Details on this clonotype: Its antigen is unidentified.

The sample in question was cultured PBMCs, obtained from culture after CMV antigen stimulation. This receptor was identified in a human donor in good health (CMV status not recorded). Some clones in this sample may be carry-over from other donors' samples. The chain carries TRBV4-1 and TRBJ2-1; D remains ambiguous. The CDR3 protein is CASSQDNSLVNEQFF. In DNA form, the CDR3 reads TGCGCCAGCAGCCAAGATAATAGTCTAGTCAATGAGCAGTTCTTC.